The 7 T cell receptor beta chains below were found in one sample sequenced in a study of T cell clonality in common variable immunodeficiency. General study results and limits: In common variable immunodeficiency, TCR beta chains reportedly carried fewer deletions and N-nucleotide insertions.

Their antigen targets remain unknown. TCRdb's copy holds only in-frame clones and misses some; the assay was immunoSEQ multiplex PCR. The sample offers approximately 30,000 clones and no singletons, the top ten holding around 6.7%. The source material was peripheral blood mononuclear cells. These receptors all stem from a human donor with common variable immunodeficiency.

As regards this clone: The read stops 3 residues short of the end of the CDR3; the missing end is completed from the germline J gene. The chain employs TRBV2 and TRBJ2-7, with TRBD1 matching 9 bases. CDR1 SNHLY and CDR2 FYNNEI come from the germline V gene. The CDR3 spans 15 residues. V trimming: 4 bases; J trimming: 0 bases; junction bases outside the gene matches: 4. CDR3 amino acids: CASSVQGARSYEQYF. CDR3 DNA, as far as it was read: TGTGCCAGCAGTGTACAGGGGGCGCGCTCCTACGAG. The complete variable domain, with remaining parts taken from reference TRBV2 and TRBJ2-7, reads EPEVTQTPSHQVTQMGQEVILRCVPISNHLYFYWYRQILGQKVEFLVSFYNNEISEKSEIFDDQFSVERPDGSNFTLKIRSTKLEDSAMYFCASSVQGARSYEQYFGPGTRLTVT.

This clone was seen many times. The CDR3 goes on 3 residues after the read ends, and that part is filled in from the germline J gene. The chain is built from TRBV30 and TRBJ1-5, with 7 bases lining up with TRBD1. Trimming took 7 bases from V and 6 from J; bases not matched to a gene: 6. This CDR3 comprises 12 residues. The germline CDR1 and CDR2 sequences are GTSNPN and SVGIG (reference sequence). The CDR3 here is CASGTDPQPQHF. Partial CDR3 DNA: TGTGCCTCCGGGACAGACCCTCAGCCC.

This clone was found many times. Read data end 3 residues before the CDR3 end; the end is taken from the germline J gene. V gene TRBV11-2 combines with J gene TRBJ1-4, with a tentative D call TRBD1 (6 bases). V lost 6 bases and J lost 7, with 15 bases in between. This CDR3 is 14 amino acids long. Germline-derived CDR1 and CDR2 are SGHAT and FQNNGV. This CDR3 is CASSRSRGSEKLFF. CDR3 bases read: TGTGCCAGCAGTCGGAGCAGGGGTAGTGAAAAA.

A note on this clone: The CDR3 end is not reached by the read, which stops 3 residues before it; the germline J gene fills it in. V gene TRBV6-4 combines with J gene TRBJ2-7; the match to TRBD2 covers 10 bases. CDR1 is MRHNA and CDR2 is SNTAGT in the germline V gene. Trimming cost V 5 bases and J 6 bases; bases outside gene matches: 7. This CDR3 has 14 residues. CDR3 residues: CASSSSGRAGEQYF. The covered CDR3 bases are TGTGCCAGCAGTTCCAGCGGGAGGGCCGGCGAG.

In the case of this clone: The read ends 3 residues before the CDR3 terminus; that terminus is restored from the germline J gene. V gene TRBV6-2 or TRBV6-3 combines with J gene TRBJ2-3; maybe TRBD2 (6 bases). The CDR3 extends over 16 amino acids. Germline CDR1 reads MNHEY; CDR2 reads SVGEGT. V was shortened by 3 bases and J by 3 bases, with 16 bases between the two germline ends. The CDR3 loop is CASSYGRLEPTDTQYF. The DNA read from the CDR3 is TGTGCCAGCAGTTATGGACGACTAGAACCTACAGATACG.

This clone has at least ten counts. The CDR3 loop is CATSDFDRHNEQFF. The CDR3 bases that were read are TGTGCCACCAGTGATTTTGACAGGCACAATGAG. The chain recombines TRBV24-1 with TRBJ2-1; TRBD1 might be the D (6 bases). The CDR3 end falls 3 residues outside the read, so it is completed with the germline J gene. Trimming cost V 1 base and J 5 bases, with 8 bases left between them. CDR3 length equals 14 residues. The germline CDR1 and CDR2 sequences are KGHDR and SFDVKD.

The CDR3 region is CASSSRGLDIETQYF. The sequenced CDR3 bases are TGTGCCAGCAGCTCCCGGGGTCTTGACATTGAGACC. The V gene is TRBV7-9, the J gene TRBJ2-5; perhaps TRBD2 as D (5 bases). The read gets to within 3 residues of the CDR3 end, and the germline J gene fills in the rest. The germline CDR1 and CDR2 sequences are SEHNR and FQNEAQ (reference sequence). The CDR3 consists of 15 residues. Trimming stripped 4 bases from V and 5 bases from J, with 17 bases between.